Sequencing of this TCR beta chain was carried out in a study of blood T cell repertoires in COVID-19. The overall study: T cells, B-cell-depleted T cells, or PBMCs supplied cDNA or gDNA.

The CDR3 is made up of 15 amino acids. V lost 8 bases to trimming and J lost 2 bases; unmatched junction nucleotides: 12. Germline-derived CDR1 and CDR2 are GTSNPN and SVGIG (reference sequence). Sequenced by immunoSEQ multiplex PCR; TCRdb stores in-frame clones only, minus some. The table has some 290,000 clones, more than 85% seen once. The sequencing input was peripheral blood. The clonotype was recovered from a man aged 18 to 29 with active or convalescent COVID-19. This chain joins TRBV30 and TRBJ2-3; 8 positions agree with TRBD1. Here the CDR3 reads CAQTRGTGYTDTQYF. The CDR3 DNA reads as TGTGCCCAAACACGCGGGACAGGATACACAGATACGCAGTATTTT.